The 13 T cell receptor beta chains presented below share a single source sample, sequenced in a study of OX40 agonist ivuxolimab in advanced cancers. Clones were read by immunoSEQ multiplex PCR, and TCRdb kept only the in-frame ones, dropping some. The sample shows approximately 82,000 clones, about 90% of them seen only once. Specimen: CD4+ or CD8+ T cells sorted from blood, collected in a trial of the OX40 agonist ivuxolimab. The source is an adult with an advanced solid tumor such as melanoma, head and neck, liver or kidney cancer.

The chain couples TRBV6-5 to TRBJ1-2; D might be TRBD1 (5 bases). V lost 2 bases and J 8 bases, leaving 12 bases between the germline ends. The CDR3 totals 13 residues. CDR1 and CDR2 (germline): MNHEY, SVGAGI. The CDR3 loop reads CASSYGAFRGYTF. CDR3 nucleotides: TGTGCCAGCAGTTACGGGGCTTTTAGGGGCTACACCTTC.

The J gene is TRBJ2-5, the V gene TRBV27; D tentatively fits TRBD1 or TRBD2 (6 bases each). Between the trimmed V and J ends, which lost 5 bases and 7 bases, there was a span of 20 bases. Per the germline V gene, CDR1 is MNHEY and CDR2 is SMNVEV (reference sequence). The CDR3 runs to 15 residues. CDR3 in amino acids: CASSPFGIGGGTQYF. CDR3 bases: TGTGCCAGCAGTCCCTTTGGTATCGGAGGGGGGACCCAGTACTTC.

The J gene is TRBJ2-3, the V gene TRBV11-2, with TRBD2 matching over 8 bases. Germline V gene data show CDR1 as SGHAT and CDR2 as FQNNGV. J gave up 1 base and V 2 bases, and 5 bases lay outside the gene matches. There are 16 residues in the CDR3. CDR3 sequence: CASSLRAGGGTDTQYF. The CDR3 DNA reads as TGTGCCAGCAGCTTAAGGGCGGGGGGCGGCACAGATACGCAGTATTTT.

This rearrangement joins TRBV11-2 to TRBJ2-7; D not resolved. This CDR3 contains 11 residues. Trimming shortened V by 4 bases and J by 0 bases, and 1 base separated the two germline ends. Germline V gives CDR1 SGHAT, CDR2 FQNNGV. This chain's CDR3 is CASSYSYEQYF. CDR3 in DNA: TGTGCCAGCAGCTACTCCTACGAGCAGTACTTC.

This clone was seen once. The CDR3 protein is CASSPFLAGGEEQYF. The CDR3 region has the DNA TGTGCCAGCAGCCCATTTTTAGCGGGAGGGGAAGAGCAGTACTTC. This chain joins TRBV5-6 and TRBJ2-7, with 11 bases aligning to TRBD2. The V and J ends lost 4 bases and 7 bases, in that order; junction bases with no gene match: 10. This CDR3 spans 15 amino acids. Germline CDR1 is SGHDT and CDR2 is YYEEEE.

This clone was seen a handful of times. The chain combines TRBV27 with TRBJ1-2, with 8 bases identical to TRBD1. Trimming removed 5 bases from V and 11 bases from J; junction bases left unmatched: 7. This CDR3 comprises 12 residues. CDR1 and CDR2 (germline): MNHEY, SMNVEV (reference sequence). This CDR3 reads CASSPNTGGYTF. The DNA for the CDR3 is TGTGCCAGCAGTCCAAACACAGGGGGTTACACCTTC.

CDR3 region: CASNKREGHNEQFF. For the CDR3, the DNA is TGTGCCAGTAACAAGCGGGAGGGGCACAATGAGCAGTTCTTC. This chain joins TRBV19 and TRBJ2-1, with 10 bases matching TRBD2. The germline V gene encodes CDR1 LNHDA and CDR2 SQIVND (reference sequence). The CDR3 loop spans 14 amino acids. V dropped 7 bases and J dropped 5; count of bases not matched to a gene: 5.

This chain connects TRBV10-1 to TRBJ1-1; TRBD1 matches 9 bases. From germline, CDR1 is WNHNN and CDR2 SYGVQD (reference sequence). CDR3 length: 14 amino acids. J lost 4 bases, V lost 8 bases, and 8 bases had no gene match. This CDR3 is CASSRTGAGTEAFF. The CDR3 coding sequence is TGCGCCAGCTCAAGGACAGGGGCTGGCACTGAAGCTTTCTTT.

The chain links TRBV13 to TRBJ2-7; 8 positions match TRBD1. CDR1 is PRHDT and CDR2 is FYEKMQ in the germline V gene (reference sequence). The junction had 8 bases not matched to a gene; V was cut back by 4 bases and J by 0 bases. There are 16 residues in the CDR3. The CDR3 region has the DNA TGTGCCAGCAGCTCACCCGGGACAGGAGTCTCCTACGAGCAGTACTTC. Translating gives CASSSPGTGVSYEQYF.

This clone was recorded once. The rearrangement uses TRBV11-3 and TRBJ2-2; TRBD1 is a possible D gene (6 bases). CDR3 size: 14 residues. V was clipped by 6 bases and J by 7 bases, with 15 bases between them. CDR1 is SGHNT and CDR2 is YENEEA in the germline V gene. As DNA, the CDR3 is TGTGCCAGCAGGCAACAGGGCGGAGGCGGGGAGCTGTTTTTT. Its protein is CASRQQGGGGELFF.

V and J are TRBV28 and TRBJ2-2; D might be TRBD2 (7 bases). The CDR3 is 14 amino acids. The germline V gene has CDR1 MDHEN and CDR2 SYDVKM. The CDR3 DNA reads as TGTGCAACCACCGGGGGGCCGTACACCGGGGAGCTGTTTTTT. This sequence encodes CATTGGPYTGELFF.

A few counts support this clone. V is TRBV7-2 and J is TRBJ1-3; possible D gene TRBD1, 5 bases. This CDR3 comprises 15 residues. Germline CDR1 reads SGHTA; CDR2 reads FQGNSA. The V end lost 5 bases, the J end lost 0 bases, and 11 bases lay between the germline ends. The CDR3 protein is CASSQGWNSGNTIYF. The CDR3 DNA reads TGTGCCAGCAGCCAGGGATGGAACTCTGGAAACACCATATATTTT.

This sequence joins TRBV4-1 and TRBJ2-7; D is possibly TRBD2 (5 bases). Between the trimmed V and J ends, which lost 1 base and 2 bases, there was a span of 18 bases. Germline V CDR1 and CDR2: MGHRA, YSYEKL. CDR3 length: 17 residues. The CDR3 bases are TGCGCCAGCAGCCAAGCAGAGGGAGCGGAGATTCCCTACGAGCAGTACTTC. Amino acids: CASSQAEGAEIPYEQYF.